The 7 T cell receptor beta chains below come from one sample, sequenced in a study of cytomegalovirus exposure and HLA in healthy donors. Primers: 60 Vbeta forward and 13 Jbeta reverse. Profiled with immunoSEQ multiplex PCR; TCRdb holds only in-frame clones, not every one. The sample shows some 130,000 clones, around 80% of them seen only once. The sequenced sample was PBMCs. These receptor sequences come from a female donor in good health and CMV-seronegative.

CDR3 region: CASSEQGGNSPLHF. The CDR3 coding sequence is TGTGCCAGCAGTGAACAGGGCGGTAATTCACCCCTCCACTTT. The chain employs TRBV6-4 and TRBJ1-6; the D gene is possibly TRBD1 (6 bases). The ends were cut back, 3 bases at V and 6 bases at J, with 9 bases in the middle. This CDR3 has 14 amino acids. Germline lookup yields CDR1 MRHNA and CDR2 SNTAGT.

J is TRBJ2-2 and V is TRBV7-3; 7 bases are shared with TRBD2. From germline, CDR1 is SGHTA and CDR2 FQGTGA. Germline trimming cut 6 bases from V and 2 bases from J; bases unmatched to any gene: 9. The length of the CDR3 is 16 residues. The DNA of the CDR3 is TGTGCCAGCAGTTTCTCTAGCGGAGTAAACACCGGGGAGCTGTTTTTT. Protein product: CASSFSSGVNTGELFF. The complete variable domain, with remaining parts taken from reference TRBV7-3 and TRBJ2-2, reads GAGVSQTPSNKVTEKGKYVELRCDPISGHTALYWYRQSLGQGPEFLIYFQGTGAADDSGLPNDRFFAVRPEGSVSTLKIQRTERGDSAVYLCASSFSSGVNTGELFFGEGSRLTVL.

The CDR3 spells CASSPRYEQFF. In DNA, the CDR3 is TGTGCCAGCAGTCCTAGATATGAGCAGTTCTTC. The chain joins TRBV28 to TRBJ2-1; D call uncertain. V was clipped by 5 bases and J by 8 bases, with 7 bases between them. The length of the CDR3 is 11 residues. Germline assignment: CDR1 MDHEN and CDR2 SYDVKM.

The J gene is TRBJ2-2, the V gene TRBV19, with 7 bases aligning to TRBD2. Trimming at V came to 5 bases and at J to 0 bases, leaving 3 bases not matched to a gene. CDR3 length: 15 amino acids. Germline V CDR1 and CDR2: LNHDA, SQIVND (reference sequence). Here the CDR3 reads CASSPLASNTGELFF. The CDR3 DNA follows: TGTGCCAGTAGTCCACTAGCGTCGAACACCGGGGAGCTGTTTTTT. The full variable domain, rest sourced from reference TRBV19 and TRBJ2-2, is DGGITQSPKYLFRKEGQNVTLSCEQNLNHDAMYWYRQDPGQGLRLIYYSQIVNDFQKGDIAEGYSVSREKKESFPLTVTSAQKNPTAFYLCASSPLASNTGELFFGEGSRLTVL.

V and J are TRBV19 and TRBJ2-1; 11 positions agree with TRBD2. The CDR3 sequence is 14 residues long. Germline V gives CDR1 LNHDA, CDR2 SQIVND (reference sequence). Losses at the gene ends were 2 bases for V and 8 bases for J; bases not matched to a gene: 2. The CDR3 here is CASSILAGGDEQFF. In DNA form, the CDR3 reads TGTGCCAGTAGTATACTAGCGGGAGGTGATGAGCAGTTCTTC.

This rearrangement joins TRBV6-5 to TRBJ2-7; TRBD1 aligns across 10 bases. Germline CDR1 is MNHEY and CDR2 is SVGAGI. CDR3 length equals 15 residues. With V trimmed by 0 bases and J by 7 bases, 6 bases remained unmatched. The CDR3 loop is CASSYSRQGAGEQYF. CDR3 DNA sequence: TGTGCCAGCAGTTACTCTAGACAGGGGGCGGGGGAGCAGTACTTC.

The CDR3 sequence is CAISPRGGNTEAFF. In DNA form, the CDR3 reads TGTGCCATCAGTCCTAGGGGGGGAAACACTGAAGCTTTCTTT. The gene calls are TRBV10-3 and TRBJ1-1; possibly TRBD1 for D (6 bases). CDR1 and CDR2 from the germline V gene are ENHRY and SYGVKD. The CDR3 is 14 residues long. Trimming cost V 5 bases and J 2 bases, with 12 bases left between them.